The rows below give T cell receptor beta chains drawn from one sample of a study of cytomegalovirus exposure and HLA in healthy donors. Here immunoSEQ multiplex PCR was the method, and the copy in TCRdb shows in-frame clones only, minus some. This sample has 250,000 to 300,000 clones; about 90% occur once, and the top ten carry 0.37%. Sequencing was done on a sample of PBMCs. Source of these receptors: a young woman in good health and CMV-seronegative. CDR3s include the opening cysteine and the closing phenylalanine or tryptophan. Fields, in order: D gene, clone size, J gene, V gene, CDR3 protein. The D gene is left open where the match is weak. Only some rows state a clone size, as once, few, many or a class for expanded clones.

>TRBD1|.|TRBJ1-1|TRBV9
CASSKRQGQEAFF
>TRBD1|.|TRBJ2-2|TRBV6-1
CASSEVNRGKGTGELFF
>.|.|TRBJ2-5|TRBV5-4
CASSPSGTQETQYF
>.|.|TRBJ2-4|TRBV19
CAELQALHIQYF
>.|.|TRBJ1-3|TRBV7-2
CASSDWYSGNTIYF
>TRBD2|.|TRBJ2-5|TRBV4-2
CASSQDSSGAVKETQYF
>.|.|TRBJ1-1|TRBV18
CASSRSGKGTEAFF
>TRBD1|.|TRBJ1-1|TRBV6-5
CASSKMTGVGEAFF
>.|.|TRBJ2-3|TRBV7-9
CASSGRTERESDTQYF
>.|.|TRBJ1-1|TRBV4-1
CASSQDDGGTEAFF
>.|once|TRBJ1-4|TRBV4-1
CASSQAGFVEKLFF
>.|.|TRBJ1-3|TRBV7-9
CASSPDGQISGNTIYF
>.|.|TRBJ2-7|TRBV5-4
CASSLATGTYEQYF
>TRBD1|.|TRBJ1-2|TRBV28
CASSFQGAGYGYTF
>TRBD2|.|TRBJ2-3|TRBV27
CASSRTSGAVDTQYF
>.|few|TRBJ2-5|TRBV5-6
CASSLVGGETQYF
>TRBD1|.|TRBJ2-1|TRBV27
CASSDGDSYNEQFF
>.|.|TRBJ1-1|TRBV5-5
CASSPPGGRFCRAFF
>TRBD2|.|TRBJ2-1|TRBV5-1
CASSLGGGNYNEQFF
>TRBD2|.|TRBJ2-3|TRBV11-2
CASSLLGSGMVETDTQYF
>.|.|TRBJ2-3|TRBV13
CASSLVGGYTDTQYF
>TRBD1|.|TRBJ1-6|TRBV5-1
CASSPGTGVRHSPLHF
>.|.|TRBJ1-2|TRBV27
CASSPLGGNYGYTF
>TRBD1|few|TRBJ2-7|TRBV7-2
CASSDRVGSEQYF
>.|.|TRBJ1-5|TRBV27
CASSRALGPQHF
>TRBD1|.|TRBJ2-1|TRBV4-3
CASSPWTGEYNEQFF
>.|.|TRBJ1-5|TRBV21-1
CASSKTGLASNQPQHF
>.|.|TRBJ2-1|TRBV5-4
CASSLQGEQFF
>TRBD2|.|TRBJ2-1|TRBV4-3
CASSHRLTSGINNEQFF
>TRBD1|.|TRBJ1-1|TRBV19
CASSITGGRAEAFF
>TRBD1|.|TRBJ1-3|TRBV6-5
CASSLQGASGNTIYF
>TRBD1|once|TRBJ1-2|TRBV4-1
CASSLDVGQGVSYGYTF
>TRBD2|.|TRBJ2-1|TRBV7-2
CASSPASGGANEQFF
>TRBD1|.|TRBJ1-4|TRBV7-9
CASSPRGQSTNEKLFF
>TRBD1|.|TRBJ2-5|TRBV19
CASSRGTGASETQYF
>TRBD1|.|TRBJ1-1|TRBV2
CASSDQGQGVEAFF
>TRBD2|.|TRBJ2-1|TRBV28
CASSAISGTSDNEQFF
>.|.|TRBJ2-7|TRBV7-8
CASSLVGEGDEQYF
>.|.|TRBJ1-5|TRBV28
CASSPLPGFYSNQPQHF
>.|.|TRBJ1-5|TRBV28
CASSLAGAGDQPQHF
>.|.|TRBJ2-5|TRBV9
CASSAFGTLGETQYF
>TRBD1|.|TRBJ2-1|TRBV7-9
CASSSLRQGVPYNEQFF
>.|.|TRBJ1-1|TRBV5-1
CASSSQLNTEAFF
>.|.|TRBJ1-4|TRBV6-6
CASSYRSSGTYEKLFF
>TRBD1|.|TRBJ1-4|TRBV5-1
CASSATGGGNEKLFF
>TRBD1|.|TRBJ1-1|TRBV5-4
CASSPGTGGANTEAFF
>.|.|TRBJ1-1|TRBV6-5
CASSYQGGETEAFF
>.|.|TRBJ1-1|TRBV14
CASSHWDILSLMNTEAFF
>.|.|TRBJ1-1|TRBV11-2
CASSPPQGWTEAFF
>TRBD2|.|TRBJ2-1|TRBV30
CAWSRGTSGGLSSYNEQFF
>.|once|TRBJ1-1|TRBV28
CASSLLRTEAFF
>TRBD1|.|TRBJ2-1|TRBV29-1
CSVGTGVSNEQFF
>TRBD2|once|TRBJ2-1|TRBV6-1
CASRAGLAGLDEQFF
>.|.|TRBJ2-1|TRBV7-7
CASSRGGSEQFF
>TRBD1|.|TRBJ1-6|TRBV19
CASNDRGLSPLHF
>TRBD2|.|TRBJ2-1|TRBV2
CASRVGLAGEQFF
>TRBD1|.|TRBJ1-2|TRBV7-9
CASSPGTVDLNGYTF